The 25 T cell receptor beta chains in this list originate from one sample, sequenced in a study of shared clonotypes between healthy human individuals. TCRdb keeps only in-frame clones here, not all; method: immunoSEQ multiplex PCR. The repertoire holds about 340,000 clones, with 73% as singletons. Specimen: memory CD4+ T cells sorted from blood. Specified subset: CD45RA-negative fraction. Every receptor here comes from a man aged 25-40 years in good health.

This clone was seen a single time. The chain recombines TRBV10-3 with TRBJ1-2; D may be TRBD1 (6 bases). This CDR3 spans 16 amino acids. CDR1 and CDR2 (germline): ENHRY, SYGVKD. Trimming took off 3 bases at V and 7 bases at J, with 21 bases between the two ends. The CDR3 DNA sequence: TGTGCCATCAGTGACCGAGCACAGGGACCCTTGAGTGGCTACACCTTC. Translated, it gives CAISDRAQGPLSGYTF.

Details on this clone: A read error is possible here, since a much larger clone lies one base away. The same CDR3 can be traced to other DNA sequences in this sample. This chain links TRBV6-5 with TRBJ2-7, with 11 bases that match TRBD1. V shed 5 bases, J shed 4 bases, and the junction held 4 bases outside the gene matches. Germline V gene data show CDR1 as MNHEY and CDR2 as SVGAGI. The CDR3 runs to 14 residues. This chain's CDR3 is CASSTGTGGYEQYF. CDR3 DNA sequence: TGTGCCAGCAGTACCGGGACAGGGGGTTACGAGCAGTACTTC.

This chain links TRBV27 with TRBJ2-5; 15 nucleotides align to TRBD2. CDR1 MNHEY and CDR2 SMNVEV come from the germline V gene (reference sequence). The CDR3 totals 16 residues. Germline trimming cut 4 bases from V and 4 bases from J; bases unmatched to any gene: 4. The CDR3 region has the DNA TGTGCCAGCAGTTGGACTAGCGGGAGGGTGGGAGAGACCCAGTACTTC. This translates into CASSWTSGRVGETQYF.

The genes are TRBV11-3 and TRBJ2-1; no firm D call. V lost 6 bases to trimming and J lost 1 base, with 10 bases between them. The V gene's germline CDR1 is SGHNT and CDR2 YENEEA. The CDR3 contains 14 residues. The CDR3, as DNA: TGTGCCAGCAGTAAGGGAAGGTCCTACAATGAGCAGTTCTTC. Amino acids: CASSKGRSYNEQFF.

The chain recombines TRBV6-5 with TRBJ2-1; a weak D match, TRBD1 (6 bases). Trimming pared 0 bases from V and 8 bases from J, leaving 11 bases between. The germline gives CDR1 MNHEY, CDR2 SVGAGI. The CDR3 length is 14 residues. The CDR3 DNA reads as TGTGCCAGCAGTTACTCGAACAGGGTTGATGAGCAGTTCTTC. Its protein product is CASSYSNRVDEQFF.

The rearrangement joins TRBV19 to TRBJ2-1; weak D call: TRBD1 (6 bases). Trimming left V 6 bases short and J 8 bases short, with 20 bases between. Per the germline V gene, CDR1 is LNHDA and CDR2 is SQIVND (reference sequence). The CDR3 runs 15 residues. CDR3 in amino acids: CASRKQGPSLDEQFF. In DNA, the CDR3 is TGTGCCAGTAGAAAACAGGGACCCTCCCTCGATGAGCAGTTCTTC. Full variable domain (missing parts from reference TRBV19 and TRBJ2-1): DGGITQSPKYLFRKEGQNVTLSCEQNLNHDAMYWYRQDPGQGLRLIYYSQIVNDFQKGDIAEGYSVSREKKESFPLTVTSAQKNPTAFYLCASRKQGPSLDEQFFGPGTRLTVL.

The gene calls are TRBV10-3 and TRBJ2-3; TRBD2 matches at 9 bases. V shed 3 bases, J shed 2 bases, and the junction held 9 bases outside the gene matches. This CDR3 contains 17 residues. Germline V gene sequence: CDR1 ENHRY, CDR2 SYGVKD. The CDR3 sequence is CAISDSTTSGFTDTQYF. As DNA, the CDR3 is TGTGCCATCAGTGACTCAACGACTAGCGGATTCACAGATACGCAGTATTTT.

The genes are TRBV7-3 and TRBJ2-5, with D tentatively TRBD2 (5 bases). In germline, CDR1 is SGHTA, CDR2 FQGTGA. Trimming cost V 5 bases and J 4 bases, with 11 bases left between them. The CDR3 is made up of 13 amino acids. The CDR3 DNA reads as TGTGCCAGCAGCCGAGGGCTTGGAGAGACCCAGTACTTC. As protein: CASSRGLGETQYF.

The chain is built from TRBV28 and TRBJ2-1, with D possibly being TRBD1 (6 bases). The germline CDR1 and CDR2 sequences are MDHEN and SYDVKM. The CDR3 is 15 residues long. Trimming pared 5 bases from V and 1 base from J, leaving 12 bases between. This CDR3 is CASSPRGGSYNEQFF. The CDR3 bases are TGTGCCAGCAGTCCCAGGGGCGGATCCTACAATGAGCAGTTCTTC.

This rearrangement joins TRBV30 to TRBJ2-3; D uncertain. The germline V and J ends were trimmed by 7 bases and 3 bases, with 17 bases remaining between them. The CDR3 is made up of 14 amino acids. In germline, CDR1 is GTSNPN, CDR2 SVGIG (reference sequence). CDR3 amino acids: CAFNRLLRTDTQYF. CDR3 nucleotide sequence: TGTGCCTTCAACCGCCTACTAAGGACAGATACGCAGTATTTT.

V gene TRBV5-1 combines with J gene TRBJ2-7, with D possibly being TRBD1 (5 bases). CDR3 length: 15 amino acids. Looked up from germline, CDR1 is SGHRS and CDR2 is YFSETQ. V was shortened by 0 bases and J by 0 bases, with 10 bases between the two germline ends. CDR3 DNA: TGCGCCAGCAGCTTGGGGCAGGGCGCCTCCTACGAGCAGTACTTC. Amino acid sequence: CASSLGQGASYEQYF.

V is TRBV4-2 and J is TRBJ2-2; D might be TRBD1 (6 bases). This CDR3 comprises 15 residues. The germline CDR1 and CDR2 sequences are LGHNA and YNFKEQ. V gave up 4 bases and J gave up 7 bases, with 16 bases separating them. CDR3 sequence: CASSLRQVIIGELFF. CDR3 in DNA: TGTGCCAGCAGCCTCAGACAGGTCATTATCGGGGAGCTGTTTTTT.

The chain has TRBV6-5 and TRBJ1-2, with a tentative D call TRBD1 (6 bases). Trimming took 7 bases from V and 7 from J, leaving 16 bases between them. The CDR3 has 13 amino acids. In germline, CDR1 is MNHEY, CDR2 SVGAGI. CDR3 loop: CASTQTGLGGYTF. The CDR3 DNA follows: TGTGCCAGCACACAGACAGGTTTAGGTGGCTACACCTTC.

To note about this clone: A much larger clone differs from this one at a single base, so this may be a read error. The chain links TRBV28 to TRBJ2-7; D gene unclear. This CDR3 has 12 amino acids. Trimming cost V 6 bases and J 0 bases, with 6 bases left between them. Germline V CDR1 and CDR2: MDHEN, SYDVKM. CDR3 region: CASSSNSYEQYF. In nucleotides, the CDR3 is TGTGCCAGCAGCTCCAACTCCTACGAGCAGTACTTC. The full variable domain, in which reference TRBV28 and TRBJ2-7 provide the parts outside the CDR3, is DVKVTQSSRYLVKRTGEKVFLECVQDMDHENMFWYRQDPGLGLRLIYFSYDVKMKEKGDIPEGYSVSREKKERFSLILESASTNQTSMYLCASSSNSYEQYFGPGTRLTVT.

The rearrangement links TRBV10-2 to TRBJ2-1; tentative D call: TRBD1 (5 bases). V lost 3 bases and J 12 bases, leaving 12 bases between the germline ends. The germline V gene has CDR1 WSHSY and CDR2 SAAADI. CDR3 size: 12 residues. In DNA form, the CDR3 reads TGCGCCAGCAGTGAAGGCTACCAGGGGCAGTTCTTC. It is translated as CASSEGYQGQFF.

This clone was recorded a few times. Different DNA sequences within this sample yield the same CDR3. The chain joins TRBV2 to TRBJ1-1, with D uncertain. The ends were cut back, 5 bases at V and 0 bases at J, with 4 bases in the middle. Germline CDR1 is SNHLY and CDR2 is FYNNEI. CDR3 length: 12 amino acids. The CDR3: CASSFMNTEAFF. DNA for the CDR3: TGTGCCAGCAGTTTCATGAACACTGAAGCTTTCTTT. Variable domain in full (rest from reference TRBV2 and TRBJ1-1): EPEVTQTPSHQVTQMGQEVILRCVPISNHLYFYWYRQILGQKVEFLVSFYNNEISEKSEIFDDQFSVERPDGSNFTLKIRSTKLEDSAMYFCASSFMNTEAFFGQGTRLTVV.

This sequence joins TRBV4-2 and TRBJ1-2, with unresolved D. The CDR3 is 16 residues long. The germline V gene encodes CDR1 LGHNA and CDR2 YNFKEQ. Trimming removed 1 base from V and 5 bases from J, with 17 bases in between. CDR3 region: CASSQVGSRTDYGYTF. The CDR3 region has the DNA TGTGCCAGCAGCCAAGTGGGGTCCCGGACGGATTATGGCTACACCTTC.

The sample holds many counts of this clone. This sample also contains other DNA sequences that code for the same CDR3. This chain connects TRBV9 to TRBJ2-7; D is unclear. The length of the CDR3 is 14 residues. The V gene lost 0 bases and the J gene lost 0 bases, with 7 bases spanning the gap. Germline-derived CDR1 and CDR2 are SGDLS and YYNGEE. CDR3 coding DNA: TGTGCCAGCAGCGTAGGCTCCAGCTCCTACGAGCAGTACTTC. It codes for CASSVGSSSYEQYF.

This chain joins TRBV7-2 and TRBJ1-4; D is ambiguous. V lost 5 bases to trimming and J lost 0 bases, with 7 bases between them. Germline V gives CDR1 SGHTA, CDR2 FQGNSA. There are 14 residues in the CDR3. CDR3 region: CASSKRATNEKLFF. CDR3 DNA sequence: TGTGCCAGCAGCAAACGGGCAACTAATGAAAAACTGTTTTTT. The variable domain in full, with the rest retrieved from reference TRBV7-2 and TRBJ1-4, is GAGVSQSPSNKVTEKGKDVELRCDPISGHTALYWYRQSLGQGLEFLIYFQGNSAPDKSGLPSDRFSAERTGGSVSTLTIQRTQQEDSAVYLCASSKRATNEKLFFGSGTQLSVL.

This clone was seen only a few times. The chain recombines TRBV6-1 with TRBJ1-1; D gene uncertain. V lost 3 bases and J 1 base, leaving 15 bases between the germline ends. This CDR3 has 16 amino acids. Germline assignment: CDR1 MNHNS and CDR2 SASEGT. The CDR3 region is CASSDGPTASNTEAFF. DNA of the CDR3: TGTGCCAGCAGTGACGGTCCAACGGCCTCGAACACTGAAGCTTTCTTT.

V usage is TRBV6-6 and J usage is TRBJ1-2; TRBD1 matches at 9 bases. Germline loops: CDR1 MNHNY, CDR2 SVGAGI (reference sequence). CDR3 length: 13 amino acids. V shed 6 bases and J 7 bases; nucleotides not matched to a gene: 6. CDR3 region: CASRDGTGFGYTF. The CDR3 nucleotides are TGTGCCAGCAGGGACGGGACAGGGTTTGGCTACACCTTC.

This chain uses TRBV5-4 with TRBJ1-5; D unclear. Trimming left V 4 bases short and J 6 bases short, with 8 bases between. The CDR3 extends over 12 amino acids. Germline CDR1 SGHNT, CDR2 YYREEE (reference sequence). The CDR3 coding sequence is TGTGCCAGCAGCCTCCCGGGTCAGCCCCAGCATTTT. Translating gives CASSLPGQPQHF.

This sequence joins TRBV5-6 and TRBJ2-3, with D unclear. Trimming cost V 0 bases and J 0 bases, with 5 bases left between them. This CDR3 has 14 residues. Per germline, CDR1 SGHDT and CDR2 YYEEEE. This CDR3 is CASSLVRSTDTQYF. CDR3 bases: TGTGCCAGCAGCTTGGTACGGAGCACAGATACGCAGTATTTT.

As for this clone: This specimen includes other DNA sequences encoding the same CDR3. The V and J genes are TRBV12-5 and TRBJ2-5; D unclear. Germline V gene sequence: CDR1 LGHNT, CDR2 FRNRAP. The CDR3 spans 13 residues. With 7 bases removed from V and 2 bases from J, the gap between germline ends came to 11 bases. CDR3 in DNA: TGTGCTAGTGCAGTGCGGTTGCAAGAGACCCAGTACTTC. As protein: CASAVRLQETQYF.

The chain recombines TRBV2 with TRBJ1-2; D gene ambiguous. This CDR3 is built from 13 residues. V was shortened by 5 bases and J by 3 bases, with 10 bases between the two germline ends. CDR1 and CDR2 from the germline V gene are SNHLY and FYNNEI. The CDR3: CASSPQVDYGYTF. In nucleotides, the CDR3 is TGTGCCAGCAGTCCTCAGGTTGACTATGGCTACACCTTC. The full variable domain, its missing parts supplied by reference TRBV2 and TRBJ1-2, is EPEVTQTPSHQVTQMGQEVILRCVPISNHLYFYWYRQILGQKVEFLVSFYNNEISEKSEIFDDQFSVERPDGSNFTLKIRSTKLEDSAMYFCASSPQVDYGYTFGSGTRLTVV.